Listed here are 14 T cell receptor beta chains from one sample, sequenced in a study of blood T cell repertoires in COVID-19 (dated by TCRdb to about 2020). Library preparation employed the immunoSEQ multiplex PCR assay. TCRdb carries this immuneACCESS record with in-frame sequences only. Its versions omit some clonotypes, under half of them owing to an unresolved V gene in the studies checked, with the rest unexplained. Recorded for this sample are about 230,000 clones; roughly 84% of them occurred a single time. The top ten hold 0.98% of the sample. The sample comprised peripheral blood. The receptors were sampled from a man aged 35 to 55 with acute or convalescent COVID-19.

This chain uses TRBV5-1 with TRBJ2-7, with 9 bases identical to TRBD1. J gave up 6 bases and V 4 bases, and 2 bases lay outside the gene matches. Germline V lookup: CDR1 SGHRS, CDR2 YFSETQ. There are 12 residues in the CDR3. CDR3 in DNA: TGCGCCAGCAGCGGGGGACAGGGCGAGCAGTACTTC. Protein: CASSGGQGEQYF.

This chain links TRBV24-1 with TRBJ1-2; D uncertain. Trimming removed 1 base at V and 8 bases at J, with 7 bases between. CDR3 length: 12 residues. Per the germline V gene, CDR1 is KGHDR and CDR2 is SFDVKD. This CDR3 is CATSDFRRGYTF. The DNA of the CDR3 is TGTGCCACCAGTGATTTCAGGAGGGGCTACACCTTC.

The V and J genes are TRBV5-6 and TRBJ2-3; maybe TRBD1 (5 bases). Germline V CDR1 and CDR2: SGHDT, YYEEEE. The CDR3 spans 15 residues. The V end lost 9 bases, the J end lost 4 bases, and 21 bases lay between the germline ends. The DNA of the CDR3 is TGTGCCACCCACCTGTGGGGCTCTAGAGCAGATACGCAGTATTTT. It specifies CATHLWGSRADTQYF.

The chain links TRBV7-2 to TRBJ2-7; 8 bases map to TRBD1. Germline V gene lookup returns CDR1 SGHTA and CDR2 FQGNSA. J lost 6 bases, V lost 3 bases, and 13 bases had no gene match. The CDR3 spans 16 residues. CDR3 nucleotide sequence: TGTGCCAGCAGCTTTGGAACTGCGACAGGGGATGGCGAGCAGTACTTC. Translation: CASSFGTATGDGEQYF.

This sequence joins TRBV6-5 and TRBJ1-6, with a tentative D call TRBD1 (6 bases). The CDR3 consists of 14 residues. Germline assignment: CDR1 MNHEY and CDR2 SVGAGI. The V gene lost 6 bases and the J gene lost 10 bases, with 16 bases spanning the gap. The CDR3 DNA follows: TGTGCCAGCAGCGCCCGGGCAGGGGTATCACCCCTCCACTTT. Its protein is CASSARAGVSPLHF.

The chain employs TRBV4-1 and TRBJ2-1, with 8 bases matching TRBD1. CDR3 length equals 16 residues. Unmatched junction bases numbered 6, after V lost 1 base and J lost 4 bases. From germline, CDR1 is MGHRA and CDR2 YSYEKL. CDR3 region: CASSQVVTGGYNEQFF. In nucleotides, the CDR3 is TGCGCCAGCAGCCAAGTTGTAACAGGGGGGTACAATGAGCAGTTCTTC.

This clone was detected a few times. The gene calls are TRBV5-1 and TRBJ1-2, with D unresolved. From germline, CDR1 is SGHRS and CDR2 YFSETQ. V was pared by 4 bases and J by 4 bases, with 8 bases between. This CDR3 comprises 12 residues. This CDR3 is CASSLESYGYTF. The CDR3 region has the DNA TGCGCCAGCAGCCTTGAGTCCTATGGCTACACCTTC.

The chain combines TRBV28 with TRBJ1-5; D is ambiguous. Germline CDR1 is MDHEN and CDR2 is SYDVKM. The CDR3 runs to 15 residues. Between the trimmed V and J ends, which lost 3 bases and 0 bases, there was a span of 9 bases. CDR3 sequence (DNA): TGTGCCAGCAGTTTTAAAGACATTAGCAATCAGCCCCAGCATTTT. This codes for CASSFKDISNQPQHF.

This clone came up many times. Other DNA sequences in the same sample also yield this CDR3. V gene TRBV2 combines with J gene TRBJ1-5; TRBD1 is a possible D gene (5 bases). The CDR3 consists of 13 residues. Trimming removed 4 bases from V and 7 bases from J, with 11 bases in between. Germline V gene data show CDR1 as SNHLY and CDR2 as FYNNEI. The CDR3 reads CASSVNRGQPQHF. The CDR3 DNA reads TGTGCCAGCAGTGTAAATAGGGGCCAGCCCCAGCATTTT.

The chain combines TRBV7-3 with TRBJ1-1; 7 bases line up with TRBD1. Trimming removed 4 bases from V and 4 bases from J; junction bases left unmatched: 6. From germline, CDR1 is SGHTA and CDR2 FQGTGA. This CDR3 has 14 amino acids. CDR3 bases: TGTGCCAGCAGCTCGACAGGGCAGATCACTGAAGCTTTCTTT. Translating it yields CASSSTGQITEAFF.

This clone came up a few times. The rearrangement uses TRBV30 and TRBJ1-3, with 10 bases lining up with TRBD1. V gave up 1 base and J gave up 2 bases; unmatched junction bases: 8. The germline CDR1 and CDR2 sequences are GTSNPN and SVGIG (reference sequence). The CDR3 runs 17 residues. CDR3 in amino acids: CAWSDRQGAPTGNTIYF. The CDR3 region has the DNA TGTGCCTGGAGTGACCGACAGGGGGCGCCTACTGGAAACACCATATATTTT.

The chain carries TRBV9 and TRBJ1-2; no reliable D call. Germline values: CDR1 SGDLS, CDR2 YYNGEE. This CDR3 region has 15 residues. Trimming cost V 6 bases and J 1 base, with 16 bases left between them. The CDR3 DNA follows: TGTGCCAGCACCCCATCGGGAGCGAATAACTATGGCTACACCTTC. Its translation: CASTPSGANNYGYTF.

For the CDR3, the DNA is TGTGCCAGAAGCTTAAGGGGCAGGGAAAAGAAGACCCAGTACTTC. Its translation is CARSLRGREKKTQYF. This sequence joins TRBV7-5 and TRBJ2-5; TRBD1 is taken as the D call from the table, unchecked against the DNA. TRBV7-5 is a pseudogene. There are 15 residues in the CDR3.

A single count supports this clone. This chain links TRBV21-1 with TRBJ2-2; whether TRBD1, the table's D call, matches the DNA was not checked. TRBV21-1 is reported as a pseudogene. This CDR3 is 16 amino acids long. The CDR3 reads CASSKSPRPTAGELFF. The CDR3 nucleotides are TGTGCCAGCAGCAAATCTCCTCGGCCGACAGCCGGGGAGCTGTTTTTT.